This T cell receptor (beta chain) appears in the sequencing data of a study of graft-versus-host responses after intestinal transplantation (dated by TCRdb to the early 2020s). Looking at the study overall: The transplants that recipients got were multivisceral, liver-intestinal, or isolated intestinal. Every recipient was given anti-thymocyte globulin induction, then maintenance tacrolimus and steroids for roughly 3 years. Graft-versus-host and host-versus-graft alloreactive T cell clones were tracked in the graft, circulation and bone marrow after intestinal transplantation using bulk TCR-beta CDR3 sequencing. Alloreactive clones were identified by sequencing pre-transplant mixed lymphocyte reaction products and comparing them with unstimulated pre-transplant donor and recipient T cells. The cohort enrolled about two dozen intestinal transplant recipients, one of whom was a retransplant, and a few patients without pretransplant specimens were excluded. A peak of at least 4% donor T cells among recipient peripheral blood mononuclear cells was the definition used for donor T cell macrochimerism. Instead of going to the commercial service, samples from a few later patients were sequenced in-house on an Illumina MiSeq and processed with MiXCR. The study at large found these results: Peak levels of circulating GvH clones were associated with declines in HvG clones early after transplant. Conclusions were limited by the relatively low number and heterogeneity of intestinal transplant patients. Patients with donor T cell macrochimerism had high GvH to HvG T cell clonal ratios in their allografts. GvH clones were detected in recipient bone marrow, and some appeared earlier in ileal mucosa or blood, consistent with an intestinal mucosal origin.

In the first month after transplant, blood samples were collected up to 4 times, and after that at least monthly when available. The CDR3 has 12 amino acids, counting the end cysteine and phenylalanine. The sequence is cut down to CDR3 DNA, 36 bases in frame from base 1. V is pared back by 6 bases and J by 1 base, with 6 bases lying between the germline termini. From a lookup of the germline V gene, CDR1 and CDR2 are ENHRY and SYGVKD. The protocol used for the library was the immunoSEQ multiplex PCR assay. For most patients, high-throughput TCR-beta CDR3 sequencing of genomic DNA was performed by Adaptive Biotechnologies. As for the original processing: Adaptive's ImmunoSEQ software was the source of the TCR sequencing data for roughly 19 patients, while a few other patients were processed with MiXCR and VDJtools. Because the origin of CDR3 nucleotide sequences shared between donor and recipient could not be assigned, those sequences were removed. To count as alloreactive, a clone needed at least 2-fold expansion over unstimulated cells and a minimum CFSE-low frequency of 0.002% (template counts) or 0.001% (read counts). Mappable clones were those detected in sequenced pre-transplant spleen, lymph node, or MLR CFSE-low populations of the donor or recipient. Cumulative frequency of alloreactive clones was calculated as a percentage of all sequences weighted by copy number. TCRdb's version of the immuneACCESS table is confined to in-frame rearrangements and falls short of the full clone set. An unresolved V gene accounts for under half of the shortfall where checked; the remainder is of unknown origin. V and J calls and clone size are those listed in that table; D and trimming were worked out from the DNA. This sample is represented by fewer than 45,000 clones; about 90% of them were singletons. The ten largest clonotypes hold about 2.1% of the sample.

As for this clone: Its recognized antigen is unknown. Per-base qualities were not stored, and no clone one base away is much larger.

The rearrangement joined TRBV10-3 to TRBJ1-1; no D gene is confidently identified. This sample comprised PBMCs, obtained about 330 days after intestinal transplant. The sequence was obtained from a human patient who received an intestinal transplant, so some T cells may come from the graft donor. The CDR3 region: CAIRGGNTEAFF. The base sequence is TGTGCCATCAGAGGAGGGAACACTGAAGCTTTCTTT.